A selection of T cell receptor beta chains follows, all from one sample in a study of cytomegalovirus exposure and HLA in healthy donors. The table came from immunoSEQ multiplex PCR; TCRdb's copy has only in-frame clones and leaves some out. The table records about 160,000 clones, roughly 85% of them present only once. Source material: PBMCs. The receptors were gathered from a man between 40 and 49 years old in good health and CMV-seronegative. Each CDR3 is given with its conserved first and last residue. D genes are given only for firm matches. Only part of the rows carry a size: once, few, many, or a class if the clone is expanded.

clone_size	v_call	d_call	j_call	cdr3_aa	cdr3_nt
few	TRBV18	NA	TRBJ1-1	CASYSTVRARVNTEAFF	TGTGCCAGCTATTCAACGGTGAGGGCGCGGGTGAACACTGAAGCTTTCTTT
few	TRBV25-1	NA	TRBJ2-3	CASSSNRQASTDTQYF	TGTGCCAGCAGTTCAAACAGGCAAGCCAGCACAGATACGCAGTATTTT
NA	TRBV19	TRBD1	TRBJ1-1	CASSATGDTEAFF	TGTGCCAGTAGTGCCACAGGGGACACTGAAGCTTTCTTT
NA	TRBV2	NA	TRBJ1-6	CASSGIEALNSPLHF	TGTGCCAGCAGTGGGATAGAGGCCCTAAATTCACCCCTCCACTTT
few	TRBV7-7	NA	TRBJ2-5	CASSRGRGIQETQYF	TGTGCTAGCAGCCGCGGGCGAGGGATCCAAGAGACCCAGTACTTC
NA	TRBV29-1	NA	TRBJ1-1	CSVEVGLGTEAFF	TGCAGCGTTGAAGTGGGGCTGGGCACTGAAGCTTTCTTT
NA	TRBV6-4	TRBD2	TRBJ2-2	CASRRLAGGIGELFF	TGTGCCAGCAGGCGACTAGCGGGAGGTATCGGGGAGCTGTTTTTT
NA	TRBV7-9	TRBD2	TRBJ2-1	CASSLDSLAVNEQFF	TGTGCCAGCAGCTTAGACTCACTAGCGGTCAATGAGCAGTTCTTC
NA	TRBV5-6	TRBD2	TRBJ2-7	CASSSGLAGEKSYEQYF	TGTGCCAGCAGTTCGGGACTAGCGGGAGAAAAGTCCTACGAGCAGTACTTC
NA	TRBV7-9	TRBD1	TRBJ2-1	CASSFQQGSNEQFF	TGTGCCAGCAGCTTTCAACAGGGGTCCAATGAGCAGTTCTTC
once	TRBV19	NA	TRBJ1-2	CASTPQGAMKGYTF	TGTGCCAGTACCCCCCAAGGAGCCATGAAAGGCTACACCTTC
NA	TRBV2	NA	TRBJ2-7	CASRDSGSYEQYF	TGTGCCAGCAGGGATAGCGGATCCTACGAGCAGTACTTC
few	TRBV7-9	TRBD1	TRBJ1-5	CASSLGTANQPQHF	TGTGCCAGCAGTCTAGGGACAGCAAATCAGCCCCAGCATTTT
NA	TRBV7-2	NA	TRBJ2-7	CASSRDRDEQYF	TGTGCCAGCAGCCGCGACCGGGACGAGCAGTACTTC
NA	TRBV11-2	TRBD1	TRBJ2-1	CASSLVPGTGGGGFF	TGTGCCAGCAGCTTAGTTCCCGGGACAGGGGGCGGGGGGTTCTTC
NA	TRBV19	NA	TRBJ2-5	CASSISPGGETQYF	TGTGCCAGTAGTATTAGCCCCGGGGGAGAGACCCAGTACTTC
NA	TRBV28	NA	TRBJ1-1	CASSPHQQGMGTEAFF	TGTGCCAGCAGCCCTCATCAACAGGGTATGGGGACTGAAGCTTTCTTT
NA	TRBV19	TRBD2	TRBJ2-5	CASSNAGGLQETQYF	TGTGCCAGTAGTAATGCGGGAGGCCTCCAAGAGACCCAGTACTTC
NA	TRBV29-1	NA	TRBJ1-2	CSATGTYYGYTF	TGCAGCGCCACAGGGACCTACTATGGCTACACCTTC
NA	TRBV7-9	NA	TRBJ1-2	CASSPQTGGYTF	TGTGCCAGCAGCCCGCAGACAGGTGGCTACACCTTC
NA	TRBV4-1	NA	TRBJ1-2	CASRLESGDNYGYTF	TGCGCCAGCAGATTGGAATCGGGAGATAACTATGGCTACACCTTC
NA	TRBV4-3	TRBD1	TRBJ2-2	CASSQGYRGLGLDGELFF	TGCGCCAGCAGCCAAGGTTACAGGGGGCTCGGTCTAGACGGGGAGCTGTTTTTT
NA	TRBV9	TRBD2	TRBJ2-7	CASSVAGTSFTAEQYF	TGTGCCAGCAGCGTAGCCGGGACTAGCTTTACTGCCGAGCAGTACTTC
NA	TRBV5-1	NA	TRBJ2-1	CASSLVGRDFYNEQFF	TGCGCCAGCAGCTTGGTGGGCAGGGACTTTTACAATGAGCAGTTCTTC
NA	TRBV9	TRBD1	TRBJ2-5	CASSVGAQGAVLEETQYF	TGTGCCAGCAGCGTAGGCGCCCAGGGGGCTGTTCTCGAAGAGACCCAGTACTTC
NA	TRBV6-5	NA	TRBJ2-1	CASRSSGPYNEQFF	TGTGCCAGCAGAAGTAGCGGACCATACAATGAGCAGTTCTTC
NA	TRBV15	TRBD2	TRBJ2-7	CATSRGTSVTYERYF	TGTGCCACCAGCAGAGGGACTAGCGTAACCTACGAGCGGTACTTC
NA	TRBV27	NA	TRBJ2-5	CASSLSTVNQETQYF	TGTGCCAGCAGTTTATCCACAGTCAACCAAGAGACCCAGTACTTC
once	TRBV5-6	TRBD2	TRBJ2-7	CASSRRTSGRAYEQYF	TGTGCCAGCAGCCGGCGGACTAGCGGGAGGGCCTACGAGCAGTACTTC
NA	TRBV25-1	NA	TRBJ2-6	CASSGREGGANGLTF	TGTGCCAGCAGCGGAAGGGAAGGTGGGGCCAACGGCCTGACTTTC
once	TRBV7-2	NA	TRBJ2-2	CASSWPSRELNTGELFF	TGTGCCAGCAGCTGGCCCAGCCGGGAGCTGAACACCGGGGAGCTGTTTTTT
NA	TRBV11-2	NA	TRBJ2-1	CASTRGAGRLYNEQFF	TGTGCCAGCACCCGGGGGGCGGGAAGACTTTACAATGAGCAGTTCTTC
NA	TRBV6-5	NA	TRBJ2-3	CASSYSGATDTQYF	TGTGCCAGCAGTTACTCAGGAGCAACAGATACGCAGTATTTT
NA	TRBV5-5	NA	TRBJ2-7	CASRPWVGGGDEQYF	TGTGCCAGCAGGCCCTGGGTAGGGGGGGGAGACGAGCAGTACTTC
NA	TRBV6-5	NA	TRBJ2-5	CASRSRGTETQYF	TGTGCCAGCAGGTCCAGGGGTACGGAGACCCAGTACTTC
NA	TRBV5-8	NA	TRBJ2-3	CASSLGTLTGDTQYF	TGTGCCAGCAGCTTGGGTACCCTAACAGGGGATACGCAGTATTTT